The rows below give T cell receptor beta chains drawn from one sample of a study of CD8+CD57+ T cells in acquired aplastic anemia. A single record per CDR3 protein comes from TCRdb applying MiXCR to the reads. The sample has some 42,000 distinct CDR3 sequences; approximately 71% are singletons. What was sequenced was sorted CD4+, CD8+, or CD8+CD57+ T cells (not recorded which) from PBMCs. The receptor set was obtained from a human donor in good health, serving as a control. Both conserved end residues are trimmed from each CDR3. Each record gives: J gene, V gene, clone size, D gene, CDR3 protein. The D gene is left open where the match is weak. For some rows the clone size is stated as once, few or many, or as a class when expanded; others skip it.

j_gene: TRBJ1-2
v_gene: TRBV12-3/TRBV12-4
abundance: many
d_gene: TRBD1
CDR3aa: ASTLGTGNGYT

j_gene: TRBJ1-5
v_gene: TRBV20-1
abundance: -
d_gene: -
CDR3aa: SASGGIGNQPQH

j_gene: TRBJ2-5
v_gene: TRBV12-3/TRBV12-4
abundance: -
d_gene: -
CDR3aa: ASSLDQETQY

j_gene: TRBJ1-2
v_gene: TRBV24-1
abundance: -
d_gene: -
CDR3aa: ATGLRGVDYGYT

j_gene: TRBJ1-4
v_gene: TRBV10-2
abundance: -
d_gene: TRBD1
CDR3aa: ASSDYTGVGVKKLF

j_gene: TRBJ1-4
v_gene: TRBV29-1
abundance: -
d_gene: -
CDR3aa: SVASEIATNEKLF

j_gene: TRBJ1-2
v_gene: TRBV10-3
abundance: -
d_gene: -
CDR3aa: AIPRDTDGYT

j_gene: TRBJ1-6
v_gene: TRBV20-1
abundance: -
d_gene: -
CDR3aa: SARDGQSSSYNLPLH

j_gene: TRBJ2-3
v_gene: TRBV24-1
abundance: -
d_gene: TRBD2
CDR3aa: ATSDTSGRVGTQY

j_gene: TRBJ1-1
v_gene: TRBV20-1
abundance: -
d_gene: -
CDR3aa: SATKDPGGVLMNTEAF

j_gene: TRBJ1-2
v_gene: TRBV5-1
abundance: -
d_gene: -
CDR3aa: ASSPTGRDGYT

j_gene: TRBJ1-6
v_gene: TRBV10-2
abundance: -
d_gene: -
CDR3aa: ASSEGGASPLH

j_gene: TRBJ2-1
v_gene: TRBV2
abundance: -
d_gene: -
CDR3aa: ASTENEQF

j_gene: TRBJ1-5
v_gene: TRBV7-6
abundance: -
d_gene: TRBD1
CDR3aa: ASSSLDRDQPQH

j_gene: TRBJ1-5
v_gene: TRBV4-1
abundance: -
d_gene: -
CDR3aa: ASSRAGSGQPQH

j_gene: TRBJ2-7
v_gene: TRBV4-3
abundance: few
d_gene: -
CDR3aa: ASSQDYTVTGSSYEQY

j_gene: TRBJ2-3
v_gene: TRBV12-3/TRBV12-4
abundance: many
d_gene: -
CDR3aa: ASTGTDRTDTQY

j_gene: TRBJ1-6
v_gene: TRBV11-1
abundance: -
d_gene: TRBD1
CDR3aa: ASSLSGQGSNSPLH

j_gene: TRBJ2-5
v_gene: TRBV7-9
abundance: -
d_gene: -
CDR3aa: ASSQAETQY

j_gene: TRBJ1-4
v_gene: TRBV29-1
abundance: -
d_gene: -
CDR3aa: SVGQEKLF

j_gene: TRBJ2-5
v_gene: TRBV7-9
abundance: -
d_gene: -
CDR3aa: ASSLDSGETQY

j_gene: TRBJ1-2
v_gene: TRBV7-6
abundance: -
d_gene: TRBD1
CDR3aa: ASSWRQGAYGYT

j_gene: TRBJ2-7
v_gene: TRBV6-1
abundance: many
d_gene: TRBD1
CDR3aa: ASRGTGVSYEQY

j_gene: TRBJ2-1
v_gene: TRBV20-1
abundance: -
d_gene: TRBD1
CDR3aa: SASPGTGVPSLYNEQF

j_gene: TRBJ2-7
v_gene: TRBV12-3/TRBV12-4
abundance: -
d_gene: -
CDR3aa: ASSRGQGYEQY

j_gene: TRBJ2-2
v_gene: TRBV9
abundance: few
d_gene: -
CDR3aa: ASTLNSGELF

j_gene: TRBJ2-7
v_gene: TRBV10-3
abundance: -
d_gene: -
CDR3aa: ASNRPGKNEQY

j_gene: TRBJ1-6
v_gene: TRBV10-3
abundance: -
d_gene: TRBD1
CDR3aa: AIGRDRANSPLH

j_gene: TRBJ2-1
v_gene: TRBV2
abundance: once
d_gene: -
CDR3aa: ASSVIGASKF

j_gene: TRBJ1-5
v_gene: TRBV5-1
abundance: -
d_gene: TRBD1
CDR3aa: ASSTGTGNQPQH

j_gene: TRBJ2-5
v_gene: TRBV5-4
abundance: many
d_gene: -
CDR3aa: ASSPVQGPQETQY

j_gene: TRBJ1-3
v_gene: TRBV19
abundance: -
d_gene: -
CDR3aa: ASSPPTHYSGNTIY

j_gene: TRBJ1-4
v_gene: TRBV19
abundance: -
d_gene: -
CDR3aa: ASSIQGGDEKLF

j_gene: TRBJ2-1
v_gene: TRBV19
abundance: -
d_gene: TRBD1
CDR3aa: ASSKKTGALGEQF

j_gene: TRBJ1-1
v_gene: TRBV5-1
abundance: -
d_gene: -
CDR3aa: ASSRSQNTEAF

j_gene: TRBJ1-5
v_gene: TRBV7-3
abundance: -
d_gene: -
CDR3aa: ASSPFPNQPQH

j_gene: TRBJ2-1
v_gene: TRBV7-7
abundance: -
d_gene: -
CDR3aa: ASSLETDNEQF

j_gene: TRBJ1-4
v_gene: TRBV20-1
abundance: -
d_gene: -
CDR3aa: SASPGSPRLLF

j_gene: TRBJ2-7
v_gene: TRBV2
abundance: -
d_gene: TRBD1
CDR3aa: ASGHRGSHSYEQY

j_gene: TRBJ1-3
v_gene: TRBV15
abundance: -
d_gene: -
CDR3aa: ATSRGGGAGNTIY

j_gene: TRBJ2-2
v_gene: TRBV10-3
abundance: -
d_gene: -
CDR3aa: AIRDESNTGELF

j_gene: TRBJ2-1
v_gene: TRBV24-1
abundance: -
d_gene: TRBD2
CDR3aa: ATSDFGTSGRYEQF

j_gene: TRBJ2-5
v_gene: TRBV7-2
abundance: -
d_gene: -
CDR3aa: ASSLVAVQEAQY

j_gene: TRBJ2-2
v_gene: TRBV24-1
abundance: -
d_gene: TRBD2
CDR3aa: ATSDVTGTSGSGGELF

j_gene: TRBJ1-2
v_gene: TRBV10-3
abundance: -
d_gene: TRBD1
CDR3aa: AISGTGANGYT

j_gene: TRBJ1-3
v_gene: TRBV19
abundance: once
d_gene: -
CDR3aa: ASSTRTLNTIY

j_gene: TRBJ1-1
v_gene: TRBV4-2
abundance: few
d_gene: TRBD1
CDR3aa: ASSLYTGGTEAF

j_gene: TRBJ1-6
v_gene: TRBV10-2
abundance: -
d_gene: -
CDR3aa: ASSAGDNSPLH

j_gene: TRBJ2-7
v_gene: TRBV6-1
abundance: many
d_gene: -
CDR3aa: ASSAGRGYEQY

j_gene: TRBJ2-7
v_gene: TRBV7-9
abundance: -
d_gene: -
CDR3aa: ASSGRDSYEQY

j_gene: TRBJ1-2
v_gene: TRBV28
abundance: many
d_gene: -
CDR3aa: ASSLLRENYGYT

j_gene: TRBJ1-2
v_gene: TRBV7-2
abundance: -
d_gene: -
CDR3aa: ASKKIGGGYT

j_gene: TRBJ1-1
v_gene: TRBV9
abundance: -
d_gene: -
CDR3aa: ASSGGGFLGAF